The 31 T cell receptor beta chains presented below share a single source sample, sequenced in a study of blood T cell repertoires in COVID-19. Using immunoSEQ multiplex PCR, the repertoire was profiled, and TCRdb retains in-frame clones only, with some absent. The sample records 250,000 to 300,000 clones, around 83% being singletons. Sequencing was done on a sample of peripheral blood. These receptors originate from a man between 18 and 35 years old with active or convalescent COVID-19.

This sequence joins TRBV5-1 and TRBJ2-3; D remains ambiguous. Germline CDR1 reads SGHRS; CDR2 reads YFSETQ. V was shortened by 0 bases and J by 3 bases, with 11 bases between the two germline ends. The CDR3 is 15 amino acids. The CDR3 DNA follows: TGCGCCAGCAGCTTGGCTCTCCCCCCTACAGATACGCAGTATTTT. Its protein product is CASSLALPPTDTQYF.

The chain is built from TRBV6-5 and TRBJ2-5; 9 nucleotides match TRBD1. Germline V gene lookup returns CDR1 MNHEY and CDR2 SVGAGI. Trimming cost V 9 bases and J 4 bases; bases outside gene matches: 12. The CDR3 consists of 15 residues. The CDR3 sequence is CASTPGQGEPETQYF. In nucleotides, the CDR3 is TGTGCCAGTACTCCGGGACAGGGTGAACCAGAGACCCAGTACTTC.

This rearrangement joins TRBV10-3 to TRBJ2-2; 7 bases map to TRBD2. Germline V lookup: CDR1 ENHRY, CDR2 SYGVKD. The length of the CDR3 is 13 residues. V lost 3 bases, J lost 8 bases, and 3 bases stayed unmatched. The CDR3 region has the DNA TGTGCCATCAGTGATCGGGGACTAGGGGAGCTGTTTTTT. Its translation: CAISDRGLGELFF.

The J gene is TRBJ1-2, the V gene TRBV5-1, with 7 positions matching TRBD1. Germline V gives CDR1 SGHRS, CDR2 YFSETQ. Losses at the gene ends were 4 bases for V and 2 bases for J; bases not matched to a gene: 11. The CDR3 runs to 16 residues. The CDR3 is CASSGYSGTDNYGYTF. The CDR3, as DNA: TGCGCCAGCAGCGGGTATTCCGGGACAGACAACTATGGCTACACCTTC.

The rearrangement uses TRBV6-5 and TRBJ2-2; D not certain. CDR1 MNHEY and CDR2 SVGAGI come from the germline V gene. The CDR3 totals 14 residues. Trimming stripped 6 bases from V and 5 bases from J, with 13 bases between. The CDR3, as DNA: TGTGCCAGCAGATCCCCGTTCCTAACCGGGGAGCTGTTTTTT. Encoded protein: CASRSPFLTGELFF.

CDR3 amino acids: CASSYLAVGESIQYF. CDR3 nucleotide sequence: TGTGCCAGCAGTTACTTGGCGGTGGGAGAGTCGATTCAGTACTTC. The rearrangement links TRBV6-5 to TRBJ2-4; D possibly corresponds to TRBD2 (5 bases). V was clipped by 1 base and J by 10 bases, with 17 bases between them. Germline-derived CDR1 and CDR2 are MNHEY and SVGAGI. The CDR3 is made up of 15 amino acids.

This chain links TRBV19 with TRBJ2-7; D gene ambiguous. Trimming removed 3 bases from V and 5 bases from J, with 11 bases in between. In germline, CDR1 is LNHDA, CDR2 SQIVND (reference sequence). The CDR3 covers 13 residues. CDR3 nucleotides: TGTGCCAGTAGTATTATATTAGCCGACGAGCAGTACTTC. Residues: CASSIILADEQYF.

The chain joins TRBV18 to TRBJ2-1, with 7 bases lining up with TRBD2. After removal of 3 bases from V and 7 bases from J, the junction contained 18 bases not matched to a gene. CDR3 length: 18 residues. Germline-derived CDR1 and CDR2 are KGHSH and LQKENI. In nucleotides, the CDR3 is TGTGCCAGCTCACCTACACAGAATAGCGGGTACGAGGGGAATGAGCAGTTCTTC. It yields the protein CASSPTQNSGYEGNEQFF. Variable domain in full (rest from reference TRBV18 and TRBJ2-1): NAGVMQNPRHLVRRRGQEARLRCSPMKGHSHVYWYRQLPEEGLKFMVYLQKENIIDESGMPKERFSAEFPKEGPSILRIQQVVRGDSAAYFCASSPTQNSGYEGNEQFFGPGTRLTVL.

The count of this clone is one. The chain is built from TRBV24-1 and TRBJ1-1; no clear D gene. Germline CDR1 reads KGHDR; CDR2 reads SFDVKD. CDR3 length: 11 amino acids. V lost 1 base, J lost 8 bases, and 4 bases lay in between. In DNA, the CDR3 is TGTGCCACCAGTGATTTTACAGAAGCTTTCTTT. Protein: CATSDFTEAFF.

This chain links TRBV12-3 or TRBV12-4 with TRBJ1-2, with D unclear. V gave up 1 base and J gave up 7 bases, with 7 bases separating them. There are 12 residues in the CDR3. The CDR3 sequence: CASSLEEIGYTF. In DNA, the CDR3 is TGTGCCAGCAGTTTAGAGGAGATTGGCTACACCTTC.

The chain is built from TRBV11-3 and TRBJ2-5, with a possible D match to TRBD1 (5 bases). The CDR3 has 12 amino acids. Germline V gene lookup returns CDR1 SGHNT and CDR2 YENEEA. Deletions cut 5 bases from V and 3 bases from J, with 7 bases between. CDR3 in amino acids: CASSGAKETQYF. In DNA form, the CDR3 reads TGTGCCAGCAGCGGGGCGAAAGAGACCCAGTACTTC.

The V and J genes are TRBV9 and TRBJ2-7, with D tentatively TRBD2 (6 bases). Germline CDR1 and CDR2: SGDLS and YYNGEE. V lost 4 bases to trimming and J lost 6 bases, with 14 bases between them. The CDR3 consists of 13 residues. CDR3 sequence (DNA): TGTGCCAGCAGCTCTGGGACTGTGGGCGAGCAGTACTTC. Translating it yields CASSSGTVGEQYF.

The chain is built from TRBV7-9 and TRBJ2-7; 8 bases match TRBD2. Germline loops: CDR1 SEHNR, CDR2 FQNEAQ (reference sequence). The ends lost 1 base at V and 5 bases at J; junction bases unmatched: 7. The CDR3 covers 15 residues. CDR3 protein: CASSLVAGGVDEQYF. The DNA of the CDR3 is TGTGCCAGCAGCTTAGTGGCGGGGGGAGTCGACGAGCAGTACTTC. The full variable domain, rest sourced from reference TRBV7-9 and TRBJ2-7, is DTGVSQNPRHKITKRGQNVTFRCDPISEHNRLYWYRQTLGQGPEFLTYFQNEAQLEKSRLLSDRFSAERPKGSFSTLEIQRTEQGDSAMYLCASSLVAGGVDEQYFGPGTRLTVT.

V is TRBV6-6 and J is TRBJ1-2, with 10 bases aligning to TRBD1. V shed 2 bases, J shed 2 bases, and the junction held 2 bases outside the gene matches. There are 15 residues in the CDR3. Germline lookup yields CDR1 MNHNY and CDR2 SVGAGI (reference sequence). Here the CDR3 DNA reads TGTGCCAGCAGTTACCCGGGACAGGGGAACTATGGCTACACCTTC. This sequence encodes CASSYPGQGNYGYTF.

The J gene is TRBJ1-6, the V gene TRBV27; D not certain. The V and J ends lost 5 bases and 0 bases respectively, with 5 bases between them. The V gene's germline CDR1 is MNHEY and CDR2 SMNVEV (reference sequence). The CDR3 has 14 amino acids. CDR3 sequence: CASSPSSYNSPLHF. CDR3 coding DNA: TGTGCCAGCAGTCCGAGCTCCTATAATTCACCCCTCCACTTT.

V gene TRBV27 combines with J gene TRBJ1-5; D remains unclear. Germline V gene data show CDR1 as MNHEY and CDR2 as SMNVEV (reference sequence). The CDR3 is 14 amino acids. V was trimmed by 3 bases and J by 4 bases, leaving 10 bases between them. The CDR3 loop is CASSFSVLNQPQHF. The CDR3 DNA is TGTGCCAGCAGTTTCTCGGTCTTGAATCAGCCCCAGCATTTT.

This sequence joins TRBV3-1 (or the pseudogene TRBV3-2) and TRBJ1-1; 9 nucleotides align to TRBD1. The CDR3 spans 14 residues. Germline values: CDR1 LGHDT, CDR2 YNNKEL (reference sequence). Trimming cost V 0 bases and J 7 bases; bases outside gene matches: 3. The CDR3 spells CASSQEGQGGEAFF. The DNA of the CDR3 is TGTGCCAGCAGCCAAGAGGGACAGGGAGGTGAAGCTTTCTTT.

This clone was observed a single time. This chain links TRBV5-6 with TRBJ1-5, with 10 bases lining up with TRBD1. The J segment lost 0 bases and the V segment lost 4 bases, leaving 4 bases of the junction unmatched. The CDR3 sequence is 16 residues long. CDR1 and CDR2 (germline): SGHDT, YYEEEE. The CDR3 spells CASSRTGGYSNQPQHF. As DNA, the CDR3 is TGTGCCAGCAGCCGGACAGGGGGGTATAGCAATCAGCCCCAGCATTTT.

This chain connects TRBV2 to TRBJ2-2; D is perhaps TRBD1 (5 bases). This CDR3 has 14 amino acids. The germline CDR1 and CDR2 sequences are SNHLY and FYNNEI. V lost 4 bases, J lost 2 bases, and 8 bases lay in between. The CDR3 region has the DNA TGTGCCAGCAGTGGACAGTCAAACACCGGGGAGCTGTTTTTT. It specifies CASSGQSNTGELFF.

The V call is TRBV28, the J call TRBJ1-2, with 7 bases aligning to TRBD1. Germline V gives CDR1 MDHEN, CDR2 SYDVKM. V gave up 7 bases and J gave up 2 bases; unmatched junction bases: 1. This CDR3 has 12 residues. The CDR3 spells CASTDRNYGYTF. The DNA of the CDR3 is TGTGCCAGCACGGACAGGAACTATGGCTACACCTTC.

The chain uses TRBV6-5 and TRBJ2-1; 14 nucleotides align to TRBD2. Germline lookup yields CDR1 MNHEY and CDR2 SVGAGI. V trimming: 4 bases; J trimming: 8 bases; junction bases outside the gene matches: 4. This CDR3 is built from 15 residues. This CDR3 is CASSLPGLAGDEQFF. Written as DNA, the CDR3 is TGTGCCAGCAGTTTACCGGGACTAGCGGGAGATGAGCAGTTCTTC.

The rearrangement joins TRBV6-5 to TRBJ2-7; the match to TRBD1 covers 7 bases. The J segment lost 5 bases and the V segment lost 4 bases, leaving 8 bases of the junction unmatched. CDR3 size: 14 residues. Germline CDR1 MNHEY, CDR2 SVGAGI. CDR3 amino acids: CASSSEGARNEQYF. Here the CDR3 DNA reads TGTGCCAGCAGTTCAGAGGGGGCGAGGAACGAGCAGTACTTC.

This sequence joins TRBV10-2 and TRBJ1-1; no reliable D call. The CDR3 runs to 13 residues. The V gene's germline CDR1 is WSHSY and CDR2 SAAADI. The V gene lost 2 bases and the J gene lost 4 bases, with 8 bases spanning the gap. Here the CDR3 reads CASSELDSTEAFF. The CDR3 DNA reads TGCGCCAGCAGTGAGCTCGATAGCACTGAAGCTTTCTTT.

The chain is built from TRBV3-1 (or the pseudogene TRBV3-2) and TRBJ2-1, with 7 bases fitting TRBD1. Germline V gives CDR1 LGHDT, CDR2 YNNKEL (reference sequence). The V and J ends lost 5 bases and 4 bases, in that order; junction bases with no gene match: 8. The CDR3 loop spans 15 amino acids. DNA for the CDR3: TGTGCCAGCAGCACCCGACAGGGAAATTACAATGAGCAGTTCTTC. Its protein is CASSTRQGNYNEQFF.

This chain uses TRBV9 with TRBJ1-2; D is unresolved. V lost 3 bases to trimming and J lost 8 bases, with 23 bases between them. Germline CDR1 SGDLS, CDR2 YYNGEE. The CDR3 contains 16 residues. The CDR3 spells CASSGSVRDEARGYTF. CDR3 bases: TGTGCCAGCAGCGGTTCGGTAAGAGATGAGGCGCGGGGCTACACCTTC.

This clone was recorded only once. V is TRBV12-5 and J is TRBJ2-5; a possible D gene is TRBD1 (6 bases). The CDR3 sequence is 15 residues long. The V end was cut by 6 bases, the J end by 2 bases, with 16 bases between. Germline CDR1 LGHNT, CDR2 FRNRAP. CDR3 coding DNA: TGTGCTAGTGGGCCCCCAGGGGCGGTTCAAGAGACCCAGTACTTC. Protein sequence: CASGPPGAVQETQYF.

This clone was seen just once. This chain uses TRBV7-2 with TRBJ2-7; D is possibly TRBD2 (6 bases). Trimming shortened V by 7 bases and J by 9 bases, and 28 bases separated the two germline ends. Germline CDR1 is SGHTA and CDR2 is FQGNSA. The CDR3 consists of 16 residues. The CDR3: CASKQDRDSTLGLQYF. CDR3 nucleotide sequence: TGTGCCAGCAAGCAAGACCGGGACTCGACCCTGGGTTTGCAGTACTTC. Full variable domain (remainder filled in from reference TRBV7-2 and TRBJ2-7): GAGVSQSPSNKVTEKGKDVELRCDPISGHTALYWYRQSLGQGLEFLIYFQGNSAPDKSGLPSDRFSAERTGGSVSTLTIQRTQQEDSAVYLCASKQDRDSTLGLQYFGPGTRLTVT.

Comment on this clone: The junction departs from the called germline gene at one end, perhaps through a read error. This chain joins TRBV30 and TRBJ1-1, with 7 bases matching TRBD1. There are 13 residues in the CDR3. Germline values: CDR1 GTSNPN, CDR2 SVGIG (reference sequence). CDR3 in amino acids: CGLGTVGEGRAFF. The CDR3 DNA sequence: TGCGGGCTCGGGACAGTGGGAGAGGGTCGAGCTTTCTTT.

The chain has TRBV18 and TRBJ1-4; maybe TRBD1 (5 bases). The CDR3 has 13 residues. Trimming stripped 6 bases from V and 5 bases from J, with 10 bases between. Looked up from germline, CDR1 is KGHSH and CDR2 is LQKENI. The CDR3 nucleotides are TGTGCCAGCTCGACAGAAATCAATGAAAAACTGTTTTTT. Translated, it gives CASSTEINEKLFF.

This clone was observed a handful of times. CDR3 protein: CASSWSQINSPLHF. The CDR3, as DNA: TGTGCCAGTAGCTGGTCACAGATTAATTCACCCCTCCACTTT. V usage is TRBV19 and J usage is TRBJ1-6; no reliable D call. This CDR3 region has 14 residues. Germline V gives CDR1 LNHDA, CDR2 SQIVND (reference sequence). V was cut by 6 bases and J by 6 bases, with 12 bases left in between.

The chain carries TRBV6-6 and TRBJ2-7; 9 bases are a match to TRBD1. The CDR3 contains 15 residues. V shed 2 bases, J shed 0 bases, and the junction held 2 bases outside the gene matches. In germline, CDR1 is MNHNY, CDR2 SVGAGI (reference sequence). The CDR3 DNA is TGTGCCAGCAGTTACAGGACAGGGGTCTCCTACGAGCAGTACTTC. It encodes CASSYRTGVSYEQYF.